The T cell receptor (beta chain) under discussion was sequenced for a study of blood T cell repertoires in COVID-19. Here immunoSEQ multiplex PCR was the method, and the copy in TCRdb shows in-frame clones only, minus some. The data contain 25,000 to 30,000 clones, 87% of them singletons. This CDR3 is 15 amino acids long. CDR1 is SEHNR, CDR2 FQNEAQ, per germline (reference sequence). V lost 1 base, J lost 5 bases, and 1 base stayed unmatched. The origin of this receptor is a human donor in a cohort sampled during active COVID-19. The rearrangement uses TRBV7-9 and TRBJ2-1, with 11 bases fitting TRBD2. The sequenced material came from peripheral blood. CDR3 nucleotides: TGTGCCAGCAGCTTAGTACTAGCGGGGGACAATGAGCAGTTCTTC. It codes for CASSLVLAGDNEQFF.